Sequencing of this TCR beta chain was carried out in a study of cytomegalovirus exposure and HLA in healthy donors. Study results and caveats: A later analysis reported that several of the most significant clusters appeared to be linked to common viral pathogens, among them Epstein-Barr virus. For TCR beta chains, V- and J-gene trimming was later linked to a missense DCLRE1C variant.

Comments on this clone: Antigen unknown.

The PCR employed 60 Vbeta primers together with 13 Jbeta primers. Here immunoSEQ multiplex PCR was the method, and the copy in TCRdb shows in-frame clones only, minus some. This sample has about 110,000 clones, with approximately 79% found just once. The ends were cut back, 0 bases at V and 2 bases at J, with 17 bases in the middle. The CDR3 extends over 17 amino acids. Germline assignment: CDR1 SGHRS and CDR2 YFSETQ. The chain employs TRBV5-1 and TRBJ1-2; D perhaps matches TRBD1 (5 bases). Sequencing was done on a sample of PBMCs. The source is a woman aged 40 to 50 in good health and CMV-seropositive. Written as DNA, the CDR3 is TGCGCCAGCAGCTTGGGACAGAACACCCCCGCCAACTATGGCTACACCTTC. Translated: CASSLGQNTPANYGYTF.